The clone carrying this TCR beta chain has a handful of counts. The antigen remains unidentified. This specimen comes from a study of T-cell memory formation after mild COVID-19. Overall study findings and caveats: The study found contracting CD4+ clones mainly in CM and EM and contracting CD8+ clones in EMRA. Second-wave clones with a day 37 peak had unconfirmed SARS-CoV-2 specificity.

5'RACE primed from the constant segment yielded TCR alpha and TCR beta cDNA libraries bearing sample barcodes and UMIs. In TCRdb, the 5' RACE reads were re-called with MiXCR into one record per CDR3 protein. Here the sample spans some 150,000 distinct CDR3 sequences, 6% to 7% being singletons. The TCR was taken from an adult woman who had mild COVID-19 (a few samples of this study predate the infection). Cell type and time point are not known. The sample taken for sequencing was PBMCs or a T cell subset sorted from them (not recorded which).

CDR3 coding DNA: TGCGCCAGCAGCTTCAGGGTCCAAGAGACCCAGTACTTC. It is translated as CASSFRVQETQYF. V and J are TRBV5-1 and TRBJ2-5, with TRBD1 as a possible D gene (5 bases). The V end lost 2 bases, the J end lost 1 base, and 6 bases lay between the germline ends. The CDR3 consists of 13 residues. CDR1 is SGHRS, CDR2 YFSETQ, per germline.